The T cell receptor (beta chain) under discussion was sequenced for a study of a mutant IDH1 vaccine in newly diagnosed glioma. Study context: The sex distribution of treated patients was roughly 62% male and approximately 40% female, with a mean age of approximately 40 years. Patients previously underwent radiotherapy, temozolomide, or both, and most underwent both.

This clone was seen a handful of times. Its target is unknown. Described time point: week 23, last vaccination. Each dose delivered 300 ug of mutant IDH1 20-mer peptide subcutaneously with imiquimod. Clones were read by immunoSEQ multiplex PCR, and TCRdb kept only the in-frame ones, dropping some. Here the sample spans roughly 45,000 clones, approximately 84% being singletons. Study-level points and caveats: Detectable vaccine-induced immune responses arose in almost 95% of patients.

Germline CDR1 is LNHDA and CDR2 is SQIVND (reference sequence). The CDR3 contains 15 residues. V lost 7 bases, J lost 11 bases, and 19 bases stayed unmatched. Specimen: PBMCs, collected from a glioma patient whose treatment included an IDH1 peptide vaccine. The V and J genes are TRBV19 and TRBJ1-1; TRBD1 agrees at 7 bases. This TCR was recovered from a woman aged 18-29 years with glioma. Some clones in this sample may be carry-over from other donors' samples. CDR3 nucleotides: TGTGCCAGTATCAATCCAACACAGGGGCCCCGACGGGCTTTCTTT. This encodes CASINPTQGPRRAFF.